This section outlines one T cell receptor beta chain sequence together with its context. What it binds is not known. With 60 Vbeta and 13 Jbeta primers, the PCR was carried out. Sequencing used immunoSEQ multiplex PCR; TCRdb keeps in-frame clones, though not all of them. Of 76,000 or so clones listed, about 78% are singletons. The sample originates from a study of cytomegalovirus exposure and HLA in healthy donors. The CDR3 extends over 16 amino acids. J gave up 2 bases and V 3 bases, and 7 bases lay outside the gene matches. Germline assignment: CDR1 SGHDT and CDR2 YYEEEE. Overall study findings and caveats: The presence/absence work took it that sequencing depth was about the same across donors. Analyzed later, most CMV-associated TCR beta chains appeared HLA-restricted. In vitro work confirmed that a few CMV-associated chains recognize CMV antigens. The study reported that TCR beta sequences accurately predicted HLA-A and HLA-B alleles in most subjects.

The genes are TRBV5-6 and TRBJ2-3, with 9 bases lining up with TRBD2. This TCR was sampled from a woman aged 40 to 50 in good health and CMV-seropositive. Input material: PBMCs. This chain's CDR3 is CASSYPSSGVTDTQYF. DNA for the CDR3: TGTGCCAGCAGCTACCCTTCTAGCGGGGTCACAGATACGCAGTATTTT.